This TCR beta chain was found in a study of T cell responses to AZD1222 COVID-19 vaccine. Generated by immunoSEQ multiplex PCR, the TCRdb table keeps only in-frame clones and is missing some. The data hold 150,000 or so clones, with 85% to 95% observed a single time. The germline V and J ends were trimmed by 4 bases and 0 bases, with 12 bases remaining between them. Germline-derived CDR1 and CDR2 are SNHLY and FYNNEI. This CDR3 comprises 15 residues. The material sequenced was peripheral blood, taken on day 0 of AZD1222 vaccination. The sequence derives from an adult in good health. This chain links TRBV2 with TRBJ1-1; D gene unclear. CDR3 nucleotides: TGTGCCAGCAGTGTTGAGGCGGCCCTGAACACTGAAGCTTTCTTT. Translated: CASSVEAALNTEAFF.